The T cell receptor beta chain under discussion was sequenced for a study of T-cell memory formation after mild COVID-19. General study results and limits: The finding that pre-infection memory included some responding clones suggested that cross-reactive memory joined. Contracting CD4+ clones were located mainly in CM and EM, and CD8+ clones in EMRA.

This clonotype was picked up many times. Its antigen is still unknown. Libraries for TCRalpha and TCRbeta carried sample barcodes and unique molecular identifiers via 5'RACE. TCRdb re-called the 5' RACE reads with MiXCR, one entry per CDR3 protein. The data contain about 49,000 distinct CDR3 sequences, approximately 7.6% of them singletons. The clonotype comes from a man in his late teens or twenties who had mild COVID-19 (a few samples of this study predate the infection). Cell type and time point are not known. The sequenced material came from PBMCs or a T cell subset sorted from them (not recorded which).

The CDR3 DNA reads TGCGCCAGCGCCGGGACTTCGAGCACAGATACGCAGTATTTT. It is translated as CASAGTSSTDTQYF. The V gene is TRBV10-2, the J gene TRBJ2-3; D perhaps matches TRBD2 (6 bases). CDR1 WSHSY and CDR2 SAAADI come from the germline V gene. CDR3 size: 14 residues. V gave up 8 bases and J gave up 0 bases, with 12 bases separating them.